This T cell receptor (beta chain) was sequenced for a study of blood T cell repertoires in COVID-19. Per the original methods: Cell counts per sample came from amplifying reference gene primers. Clones were sequenced by immunoSEQ multiplex PCR, and TCRdb holds only the in-frame ones, with some missing. V and J calls plus clone size are reproduced from that table; the DNA served to infer D and trimming. In the table there are under 55,000 clones, about 80% of which are singletons. Germline V gives CDR1 MNHEY, CDR2 SVGAGI. The CDR3 has 14 residues. The sequence was collected from a man in his 70s with acute or convalescent COVID-19. The rearrangement joins TRBV6-5 to TRBJ1-3; D call uncertain. Sequencing was performed on peripheral blood. DNA for the CDR3: TGTGTCACCCATCCTGGCGGCAGTGGAAACACCATATATTTT. It is translated as CVTHPGGSGNTIYF.